Sequencing of this TCR beta chain was carried out in a study of T cells in Graves' hyperthyroidism and ophthalmopathy (dated by TCRdb to the late 2010s). Background on the whole study: Peripheral blood samples were taken at initial diagnosis, before any treatment was given. TCR Vbeta CDR3 sequencing of 140 or so peripheral blood samples (about 45 ophthalmopathy, roughly 74 hyperthyroidism and roughly 17 progressor patients) is reported in the paper. Prospective prediction of ophthalmopathy was tested in an independent validation cohort consisting of 18 to 20 hyperthyroidism patients and 15 to 17 patients who later progressed to ophthalmopathy. The 95 to 100 discovery patients were divided at random into training and test sets in a 7:3 ratio. In addition, the study compared T-cell repertoires in thyroid tissue and in blood from several Graves' hyperthyroidism patients. TCR V-J signatures able to tell the groups apart were searched for in a discovery cohort of 90 to 100 patients, of whom 40 to 45 had Graves' ophthalmopathy and more than 55 had stable Graves' hyperthyroidism. Following sampling, methimazole starting at 30 mg daily was given to hyperthyroidism patients, and high-dose intravenous methylprednisolone was given to ophthalmopathy patients. What the study reported, not specific to this receptor: In validation, the model predicted progression to ophthalmopathy with over 65% sensitivity and 72.22% specificity, a median of 6.5 months before onset. Most expanded thyroid clonotypes (frequency above 0.001) were also detected in blood, a finding suggesting that blood repertoires may reflect thyroid immune responses. No statistical method was used to set the sample size in advance, and investigators knew the group allocation. A model built on a 13 V-J signature distinguished ophthalmopathy from stable hyperthyroidism, reaching 85% to 90% sensitivity and under 84% specificity in cross-validation and 80%/75% in testing.

TCR beta CDR3 regions were amplified from RNA transcripts. The first round of RT-PCR for the TCR CDR3 was performed with the HTBI primer set and the Qiagen OneStep RT-PCR kit. Libraries were constructed in a second round of multiplex PCR, after which size selection and purification were performed. The libraries were sequenced on an Illumina HiSeq2000 using paired-end 100 bp reads. The authors processed their data as follows. SOAPnuke was used to process the raw data, throwing out any read that contained adapters or uncalled bases, had a mean Phred below 15, or lacked an exact constant-primer or identifier match. High-quality paired reads were merged with COPE v1.2.5, and unique nucleotide sequences were defined as clonotypes. MiTCR v1.1 was used to align clonotypes to the IMGT TRBV, TRBD and TRBJ reference segments. Analysis was restricted to V-J combinations with a frequency above 0.0001, which covered 99.2% of repertoires. The TCS score was defined as the ratio of F50 (clonal expansion) to E x V (chaos), calculated using BLOSUM62-based TCRdist between CDR3 peptides within each V-J. Welch's t-statistics and random forest reduced 450 to 600 V-J features to around 14, which were used in a naive Bayes classifier (R e1071). TCRdb handled the public reads itself, with Q25 trimming in fastp and clone calling in MiXCR, and kept productive beta chains. Each CDR3 protein gets just one entry, which takes the most common genes and DNA from the rows behind it. Here the V and J calls rest on TCRdb's processing, not on the authors' analysis. In all, the sample holds hundreds of thousands of distinct CDR3 sequences, and roughly 18% of those were seen once. Under 45% of the sample belongs to the ten largest clones.

Ophthalmopathy patients had moderately to severely active disease, Clinical Activity Score of at least 3, NOSPECS grade of at least 4, and duration under 3 months. Patients with uncontrolled infections, other autoimmune diseases, pregnancy or lactation were excluded. Clinical symptoms, serum thyroxine and TRAb, thyroid ultrasound, and orbital computed tomography formed the basis for the diagnoses. PBMCs were isolated from about 10 ml of fresh peripheral blood by Ficoll-Paque density gradient centrifugation. Total RNA was extracted with Trizol reagent, and quality was checked on an Agilent 2100 Bioanalyzer. Notes on this clonotype: No cognate antigen has been identified for it. No much larger clone exists at a distance of one base, and base qualities are not known.

The germline V gene encodes CDR1 SGHTA and CDR2 FQGNSA. V loses 2 bases, J loses 3 bases, and the germline ends lie 20 bases apart. The CDR3 contains 17 residues, cysteine and phenylalanine counted. Left in the record is the CDR3 DNA by itself, 51 bases read in frame from the first base. The sequenced material came from blood. The clonotype was recovered from a middle-aged man with Graves' ophthalmopathy. The chain uses TRBV7-2 and TRBJ2-7; possibly the D gene is TRBD1, per 5 matching bases. The DNA reads as follows: TGTGCCAGCAGCTTAATCCTATGGGGCAGGGAAAACTACGAGCAGTACTTC. Its protein reads: CASSLILWGRENYEQYF.